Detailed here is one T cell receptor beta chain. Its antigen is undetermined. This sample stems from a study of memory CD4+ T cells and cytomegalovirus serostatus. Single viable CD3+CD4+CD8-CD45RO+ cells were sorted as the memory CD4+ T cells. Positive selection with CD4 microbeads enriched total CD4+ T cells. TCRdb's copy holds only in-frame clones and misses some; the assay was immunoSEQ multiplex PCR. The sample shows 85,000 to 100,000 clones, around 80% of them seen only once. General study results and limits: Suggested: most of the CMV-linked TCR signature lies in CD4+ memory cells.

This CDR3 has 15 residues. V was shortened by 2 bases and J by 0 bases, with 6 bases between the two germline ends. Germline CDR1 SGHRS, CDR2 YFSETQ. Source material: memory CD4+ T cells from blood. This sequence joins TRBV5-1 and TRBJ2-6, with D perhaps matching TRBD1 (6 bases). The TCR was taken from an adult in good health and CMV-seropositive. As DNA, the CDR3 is TGCGCCAGCAGCTTACAGGGCTCTGGGGCCAACGTCCTGACTTTC. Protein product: CASSLQGSGANVLTF. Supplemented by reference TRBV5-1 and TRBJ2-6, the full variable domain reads KAGVTQTPRYLIKTRGQQVTLSCSPISGHRSVSWYQQTPGQGLQFLFEYFSETQRNKGNFPGRFSGRQFSNSRSEMNVSTLELGDSALYLCASSLQGSGANVLTFGAGSRLTVL.